One sample yielded the 11 T cell receptor beta chains listed below, sequenced in a study of blood T cells in healthy people across ages. Through a sample-barcoded 5' primer and a J-beta primer mix, a second PCR was run for roughly 6 to 12 cycles. TCRdb reprocessed the 5' RACE reads via MiXCR and lists one record per CDR3 protein. The sample has more than 800,000 distinct CDR3 sequences, 25% to 35% seen once. Sequencing was carried out using blood. The receptors were gathered from an elderly woman in good health.

The CDR3 sequence is CASSLNVGGGNTQYF. CDR3 nucleotide sequence: TGTGCCAGCAGCTTAAATGTTGGCGGGGGCAATACGCAGTATTTT. The chain is built from TRBV7-2 and TRBJ2-3; D might be TRBD2 (7 bases). Looked up from germline, CDR1 is SGHTA and CDR2 is FQGNSA. V was clipped by 2 bases and J by 7 bases, with 16 bases between them. The CDR3 consists of 15 residues.

There are many counts of this clonotype. V and J are TRBV12-5 and TRBJ2-5; D is possibly TRBD1 (6 bases). Germline V gives CDR1 LGHNT, CDR2 FRNRAP. Trimming removed 8 bases at V and 2 bases at J, with 15 bases between. The CDR3 is 14 residues long. The CDR3 region has the DNA TGTGCTAGTCTCGCCCCAGGGGATCAAGAGACCCAGTACTTC. Translating gives CASLAPGDQETQYF.

This clonotype was seen a few times. The rearrangement joins TRBV6-2 or TRBV6-3 to TRBJ1-1; D not resolved. With 4 bases removed from V and 5 bases from J, the gap between germline ends came to 11 bases. The length of the CDR3 is 13 residues. The germline V gene has CDR1 MNHEY and CDR2 SVGEGT. CDR3 nucleotides: TGTGCCAGCAGTTTTTTGGGGAAAACTGAAGCTTTCTTT. Its translation is CASSFLGKTEAFF.

The table lists this clonotype with a few counts. The CDR3 DNA reads TGTGCCAGCAGTTTTAAAGGGGTCGATAATTCACCCCTCCACTTT. Translating gives CASSFKGVDNSPLHF. V is TRBV12-3 or TRBV12-4 and J is TRBJ1-6; weak D call: TRBD1 (5 bases). The CDR3 covers 15 residues. Trimming took 3 bases from V and 5 from J, leaving 11 bases between them.

This rearrangement joins TRBV4-1 to TRBJ1-2; possible D gene TRBD1, 5 bases. Trimming took off 4 bases at V and 6 bases at J, with 15 bases between the two ends. Germline V gene sequence: CDR1 MGHRA, CDR2 YSYEKL. This CDR3 has 14 amino acids. The CDR3 here is CASSPAGTGHGYTF. The CDR3 region has the DNA TGCGCCAGCAGCCCCGCAGGGACGGGCCATGGCTACACCTTC.

A few counts support this clonotype. The V call is TRBV28, the J call TRBJ1-1; perhaps TRBD1 as D (5 bases). Trimming stripped 7 bases from V and 5 bases from J, with 17 bases between. The length of the CDR3 is 14 residues. CDR1 and CDR2 (germline): MDHEN, SYDVKM. The CDR3 loop is CASISPAGSTEAFF. The CDR3 DNA reads as TGTGCCAGCATCTCCCCCGCAGGGTCTACTGAAGCTTTCTTT.

This clonotype appeared many times. V gene TRBV7-8 combines with J gene TRBJ1-2, with D possibly being TRBD1 (5 bases). V lost 5 bases and J lost 6, with 16 bases in between. The CDR3 totals 14 residues. Per germline, CDR1 SGHVS and CDR2 FQNEAQ. CDR3 sequence reads: CASSRSQGRNGYTF. The CDR3 DNA reads as TGTGCCAGCAGCCGTTCCCAGGGTCGCAATGGCTACACCTTC.

This clonotype has at least ten counts. The V call is TRBV5-1, the J call TRBJ2-1; the match to TRBD2 covers 7 bases. V was clipped by 5 bases and J by 3 bases; unmatched bases: 8. Looked up from germline, CDR1 is SGHRS and CDR2 is YFSETQ. The length of the CDR3 is 15 residues. DNA of the CDR3: TGCGCCAGCAGGAGAGGGGAGGGGAACTACAATGAGCAGTTCTTC. Protein product: CASRRGEGNYNEQFF.

As for this clonotype: Being one base from a much bigger clone, this may be a read error. The CDR3 protein is CSVRSGKGEKQFF. The CDR3 DNA reads TGCAGTGTCAGATCGGGAAAGGGGGAGAAGCAGTTCTTC. The V and J genes are TRBV20-1 and TRBJ2-1; TRBD1 is a possible D gene (6 bases). The V end lost 7 bases, the J end lost 11 bases, and 21 bases lay between the germline ends. Germline-derived CDR1 and CDR2 are DFQATT and SNEGSKA (reference sequence). The CDR3 totals 13 residues.

This clonotype turned up a few times. The rearrangement uses TRBV6-5 and TRBJ1-1; the match to TRBD1 covers 8 bases. The V and J ends lost 2 bases and 5 bases, in that order; junction bases with no gene match: 10. The CDR3 is 16 residues long. The germline CDR1 and CDR2 sequences are MNHEY and SVGAGI. CDR3 residues: CASSYGQGARVTEAFF. DNA of the CDR3: TGTGCCAGCAGTTACGGTCAGGGGGCAAGGGTTACTGAAGCTTTCTTT.

The rearrangement joins TRBV12-3 or TRBV12-4 to TRBJ1-1; D perhaps matches TRBD1 (6 bases). This CDR3 contains 14 residues. V was trimmed by 3 bases and J by 4 bases, leaving 12 bases between them. The CDR3 nucleotides are TGTGCCAGCAGTTTTACAGGGCTGGCCACTGAAGCTTTCTTT. It codes for CASSFTGLATEAFF.